Each of the 15 T cell receptor beta chains below was sequenced from the same sample in a study of T cell repertoires in cytomegalovirus infection (dated by TCRdb to 2018 to 2020). The sequencer listed for this sample is Illumina HiSeq 1500. TCRdb reanalyzed the raw reads on its own, using fastp at Q25 for trimming and MiXCR for clone calling, and kept in-frame beta chains. Rows matching on CDR3 protein sequence are summarized as one entry with the most common DNA and genes. The table for this sample lists fewer than 550,000 distinct CDR3 sequences; about 11% of them were counted only once. Roughly a tenth of the sample belongs to the ten largest clones. Sequenced sample: PBMCs. Receptor source: a human donor in good health (CMV status not recorded). Some clones in this sample may be carry-over from other donors' samples.

This clonotype occurred many times. The CDR3 loop reads CASRDRGTEAFF. CDR3 sequence (DNA): TGTGCCTCCCGGGACAGGGGCACTGAAGCTTTCTTT. This sequence joins TRBV19 and TRBJ1-1; 10 bases match TRBD1. The CDR3 sequence is 12 residues long. The V gene end was trimmed by 11 bases and the J gene end by 4 bases; junction bases not matched to a gene: 4. Germline V lookup: CDR1 LNHDA, CDR2 SQIVND (reference sequence).

This clonotype was found many times. The V call is TRBV6-5, the J call TRBJ1-2; D unclear. Germline CDR1 and CDR2: MNHEY and SVGAGI. V was cut by 6 bases and J by 2 bases, with 10 bases left in between. This CDR3 contains 13 residues. This chain's CDR3 is CASRRTVNYGYTF. The CDR3 DNA sequence: TGTGCCAGCAGGCGGACGGTCAACTATGGCTACACCTTC.

This clonotype has a handful of counts. The chain couples TRBV9 to TRBJ2-1; 9 bases fit TRBD2. Germline CDR1 reads SGDLS; CDR2 reads YYNGEE. This CDR3 region has 16 residues. Trimming at V came to 0 bases and at J to 7 bases, leaving 8 bases not matched to a gene. CDR3 in amino acids: CASSVGDSGRGNEQFF. Written as DNA, the CDR3 is TGTGCCAGCAGCGTAGGGGATAGCGGGAGAGGGAATGAGCAGTTCTTC.

This clonotype was seen ten or more times. This sequence joins TRBV11-2 and TRBJ2-7; 7 positions match TRBD1. V shed 4 bases, J shed 2 bases, and the junction held 5 bases outside the gene matches. Germline loops: CDR1 SGHAT, CDR2 FQNNGV. The length of the CDR3 is 14 residues. CDR3 in amino acids: CASSSWDSPYEQYF. For the CDR3, the DNA is TGTGCCAGCAGCTCCTGGGACAGTCCCTACGAGCAGTACTTC.

This clonotype was detected a few times. In nucleotides, the CDR3 is TGCAGTGCTAGAGATCACCTAGCGGGGAACACAGATACGCAGTATTTT. Its protein is CSARDHLAGNTDTQYF. J is TRBJ2-3 and V is TRBV20-1; 9 nucleotides line up with TRBD2. The germline gives CDR1 DFQATT, CDR2 SNEGSKA (reference sequence). The J segment lost 2 bases and the V segment lost 0 bases, leaving 6 bases of the junction unmatched. The CDR3 sequence is 16 residues long.

This clonotype occurred many times. The rearrangement joins TRBV7-6 to TRBJ2-3; either TRBD1 or TRBD2 may supply D (5 bases each). The V gene's germline CDR1 is SGHVS and CDR2 FNYEAQ. Deletions cut 3 bases from V and 0 bases from J, with 10 bases between. CDR3 length equals 15 residues. CDR3 DNA sequence: TGTGCCAGCAGCTTGGGGGTACCTAGCACAGATACGCAGTATTTT. It yields the protein CASSLGVPSTDTQYF.

This clonotype was seen more than once but under ten times. The gene calls are TRBV2 and TRBJ2-7; D gene uncertain. V gave up 7 bases and J gave up 2 bases, with 6 bases separating them. Germline CDR1 reads SNHLY; CDR2 reads FYNNEI. The CDR3 has 11 amino acids. The CDR3 sequence is CASTKAYEQYF. CDR3 nucleotide sequence: TGTGCCAGCACCAAGGCCTACGAGCAGTACTTC.

This clonotype was observed at least ten times. The chain couples TRBV2 to TRBJ1-1; tentative D call: TRBD1 (5 bases). This CDR3 is 13 amino acids long. The V gene's germline CDR1 is SNHLY and CDR2 FYNNEI. V was shortened by 3 bases and J by 4 bases, with 9 bases between the two germline ends. Here the CDR3 reads CASSDMGGTEAFF. The CDR3 DNA reads as TGTGCCAGCAGTGACATGGGGGGCACTGAAGCTTTCTTT.

The chain carries TRBV2 and TRBJ2-1; 8 bases line up with TRBD2. The CDR3 covers 12 residues. CDR1 is SNHLY, CDR2 FYNNEI, per germline. The ends lost 3 bases at V and 10 bases at J; junction bases unmatched: 2. CDR3 amino acids: CASSEQRGEQFF. In DNA form, the CDR3 reads TGTGCCAGCAGTGAGCAGCGGGGGGAGCAGTTCTTC.

This clonotype was detected ten times or more. This chain uses TRBV5-5 with TRBJ2-2, with D perhaps matching TRBD1 or TRBD2 (6 bases each). The CDR3 spans 16 residues. Looked up from germline, CDR1 is SGHKS and CDR2 is YYEKEE (reference sequence). Trimming left V 3 bases short and J 3 bases short, with 15 bases between. The CDR3 coding sequence is TGTGCCAGCAGCTCCGAAGGAGGGGGGTACACCGGGGAGCTGTTTTTT. Its translation is CASSSEGGGYTGELFF.

This clonotype was counted many times. V is TRBV7-2 and J is TRBJ2-3; D is tentatively TRBD1 or TRBD2 (5 bases each). Between the trimmed V and J ends, which lost 5 bases and 0 bases, there was a span of 12 bases. Germline V gene sequence: CDR1 SGHTA, CDR2 FQGNSA. This CDR3 is built from 15 residues. The CDR3 DNA is TGTGCCAGCAGCGAGGGGACGGGGAGCACAGATACGCAGTATTTT. Its protein is CASSEGTGSTDTQYF.

This clonotype was seen more than once but under ten times. The chain recombines TRBV13 with TRBJ2-2; the D call may be TRBD1 or TRBD2 (5 bases each). Trimming pared 5 bases from V and 2 bases from J, leaving 18 bases between. The CDR3 is made up of 17 amino acids. Germline V gene data show CDR1 as PRHDT and CDR2 as FYEKMQ (reference sequence). In nucleotides, the CDR3 is TGTGCCAGCAGCGGAGGACACGGACGAGGAAACACCGGGGAGCTGTTTTTT. This sequence encodes CASSGGHGRGNTGELFF. Variable domain in full (rest from reference TRBV13 and TRBJ2-2): AAGVIQSPRHLIKEKRETATLKCYPIPRHDTVYWYQQGPGQDPQFLISFYEKMQSDKGSIPDRFSAQQFSDYHSELNMSSLELGDSALYFCASSGGHGRGNTGELFFGEGSRLTVL.

This chain joins TRBV7-9 and TRBJ1-5; D is undetermined. The length of the CDR3 is 14 residues. In germline, CDR1 is SEHNR, CDR2 FQNEAQ (reference sequence). V was pared by 7 bases and J by 8 bases, with 18 bases between. CDR3 region: CASTSSTDGKPQHF. CDR3 nucleotides: TGTGCCAGCACCTCTAGCACCGACGGGAAGCCCCAGCATTTT. The full variable domain, completed using reference TRBV7-9 and TRBJ1-5, is DTGVSQNPRHKITKRGQNVTFRCDPISEHNRLYWYRQTLGQGPEFLTYFQNEAQLEKSRLLSDRFSAERPKGSFSTLEIQRTEQGDSAMYLCASTSSTDGKPQHFGDGTRLSIL.

This clonotype was seen at least ten times. The CDR3 DNA reads TGTGCCAGCAGCCGCACCGGGACTAGCGTTTACAATGAGCAGTTCTTC. Its translation is CASSRTGTSVYNEQFF. This chain connects TRBV7-2 to TRBJ2-1, with TRBD2 matching 10 bases. The CDR3 runs 16 residues. V lost 5 bases to trimming and J lost 4 bases; unmatched junction nucleotides: 8. Germline V gives CDR1 SGHTA, CDR2 FQGNSA. Filled out from reference TRBV7-2 and TRBJ2-1, the complete variable domain reads GAGVSQSPSNKVTEKGKDVELRCDPISGHTALYWYRQSLGQGLEFLIYFQGNSAPDKSGLPSDRFSAERTGGSVSTLTIQRTQQEDSAVYLCASSRTGTSVYNEQFFGPGTRLTVL.

The chain couples TRBV6-2 or TRBV6-3 to TRBJ1-2; the D gene is possibly TRBD1 (5 bases). Germline V gene lookup returns CDR1 MNHEY and CDR2 SVGEGT. CDR3 length: 12 residues. V shed 7 bases and J shed 2 bases, with 8 bases lying between them. CDR3 bases: TGTGCCAGCATCGGACAAAACTATGGCTACACCTTC. It yields the protein CASIGQNYGYTF.